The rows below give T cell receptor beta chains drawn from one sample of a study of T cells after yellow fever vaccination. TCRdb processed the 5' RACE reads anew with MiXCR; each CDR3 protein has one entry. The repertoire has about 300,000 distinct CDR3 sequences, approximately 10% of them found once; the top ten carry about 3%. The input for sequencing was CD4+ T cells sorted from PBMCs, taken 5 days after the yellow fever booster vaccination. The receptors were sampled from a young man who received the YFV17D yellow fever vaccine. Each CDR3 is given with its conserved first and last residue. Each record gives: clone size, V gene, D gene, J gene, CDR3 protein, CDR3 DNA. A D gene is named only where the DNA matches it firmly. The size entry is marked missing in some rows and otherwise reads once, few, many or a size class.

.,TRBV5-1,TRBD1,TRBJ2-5,CASSFQGAHETQYF,TGCGCCAGCAGCTTCCAGGGGGCGCACGAGACCCAGTACTTC
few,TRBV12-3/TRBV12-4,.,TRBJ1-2,CASQLSGIPYGYTF,TGTGCCAGTCAACTAAGTGGGATCCCATATGGCTACACCTTC
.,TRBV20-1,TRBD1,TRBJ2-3,CSARLSGQGVTDTQYF,TGCAGTGCTAGACTCTCGGGACAGGGAGTAACAGATACGCAGTATTTT
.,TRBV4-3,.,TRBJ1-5,CASSQDRDYSNQPQHF,TGCGCCAGCAGCCAAGACAGGGATTATAGCAATCAGCCCCAGCATTTT
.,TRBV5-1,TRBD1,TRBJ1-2,CASSLTPGQGTSSGYTF,TGCGCCAGCAGTCTTACCCCGGGACAGGGAACGTCAAGTGGCTACACCTTC
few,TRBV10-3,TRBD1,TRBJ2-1,CAISPHTGDRYNEQFF,TGTGCCATCAGTCCCCATACAGGGGATCGCTACAATGAGCAGTTCTTC
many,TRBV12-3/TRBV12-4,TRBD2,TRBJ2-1,CASSNNRGGGSYEQFF,TGTGCCAGCAGTAACAACCGGGGGGGCGGGTCTTATGAGCAGTTCTTC
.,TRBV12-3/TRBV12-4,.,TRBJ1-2,CASTAWGTGYTF,TGTGCCAGCACCGCATGGGGGACCGGCTACACCTTC
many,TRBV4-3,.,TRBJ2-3,CASSQRIPSGASLGDTQYF,TGCGCCAGCAGCCAAAGAATACCCAGTGGGGCGTCCCTGGGAGATACGCAGTATTTT
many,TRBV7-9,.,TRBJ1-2,CASSQNLRGIYGYTF,TGTGCCAGCAGCCAAAACCTCAGGGGTATCTATGGCTACACCTTC
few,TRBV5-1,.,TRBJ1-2,CASSLATVLEDGYTF,TGCGCCAGCAGCTTGGCAACTGTACTGGAAGATGGCTACACCTTC
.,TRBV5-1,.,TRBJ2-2,CASSFVPPGGTGELFF,TGCGCCAGCAGCTTTGTGCCCCCCGGTGGCACCGGGGAGCTGTTTTTT
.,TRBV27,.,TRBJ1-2,CASSSRQTSGYTF,TGTGCCAGCAGCTCTAGACAGACAAGCGGCTACACCTTC
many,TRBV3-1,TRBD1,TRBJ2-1,CASSPPWGTGSDNEQFF,TGTGCCAGCTCCCCCCCTTGGGGGACAGGGTCCGACAATGAGCAGTTCTTC
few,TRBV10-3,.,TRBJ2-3,CATSEGGVTDTQYF,TGTGCCACATCCGAGGGGGGGGTCACAGATACGCAGTATTTT
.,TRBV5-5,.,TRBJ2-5,CASSPLVGAQETQYF,TGTGCCAGCAGTCCCCTTGTAGGGGCCCAAGAGACCCAGTACTTC
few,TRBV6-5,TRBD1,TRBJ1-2,CASSYSTGGLYGYTF,TGTGCCAGCAGTTACTCGACAGGGGGGTTGTATGGCTACACCTTC
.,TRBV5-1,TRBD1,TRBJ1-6,CASTPRQGNSPLHF,TGCGCCAGCACCCCGCGACAGGGCAATTCACCCCTCCACTTT
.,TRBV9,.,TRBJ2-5,CASSVRDNQETQYF,TGTGCCAGCAGCGTCCGGGACAACCAAGAGACCCAGTACTTC
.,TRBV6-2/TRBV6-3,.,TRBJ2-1,CASSYARLGGNEQFF,TGTGCCAGCAGTTACGCGAGACTAGGAGGCAATGAGCAGTTCTTC
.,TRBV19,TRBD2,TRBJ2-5,CASKGTSETQETQYF,TGTGCCAGTAAAGGGACTAGCGAAACCCAAGAGACCCAGTACTTC
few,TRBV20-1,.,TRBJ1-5,CSAQFSNQPQHF,TGCAGTGCTCAGTTTAGCAATCAGCCCCAGCATTTT
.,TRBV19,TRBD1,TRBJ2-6,CASATEWDRGYGANVLTF,TGTGCCAGCGCGACCGAGTGGGACAGGGGGTACGGGGCCAACGTCCTGACTTTC
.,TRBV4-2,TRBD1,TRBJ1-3,CASSQDGDSLFSGNTIYF,TGTGCCAGCAGCCAAGATGGGGACAGCCTCTTCTCTGGAAACACCATATATTTT
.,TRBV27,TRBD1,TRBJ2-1,CASSAPRQGAYEQFF,TGTGCCAGCAGTGCCCCGAGACAGGGGGCCTATGAGCAGTTCTTC
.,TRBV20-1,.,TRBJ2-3,CSAKGTGTDTQYF,TGCAGTGCTAAGGGGACCGGAACAGATACGCAGTATTTT
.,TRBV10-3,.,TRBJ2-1,CAMGATYNEQFF,TGTGCCATGGGTGCAACCTACAATGAGCAGTTCTTC
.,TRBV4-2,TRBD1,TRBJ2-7,CASSQGGQGYEQYF,TGTGCCAGCAGCCAAGGGGGACAGGGCTACGAGCAGTACTTC
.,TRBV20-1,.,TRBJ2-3,CSALQTDTQYF,TGCAGTGCTCTACAGACAGATACGCAGTATTTT
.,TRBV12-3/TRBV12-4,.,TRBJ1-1,CASRVWGPNTEAFF,TGTGCCAGCCGGGTCTGGGGTCCGAACACTGAAGCTTTCTTT
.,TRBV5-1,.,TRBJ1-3,CASSLEAQGSGNTIYF,TGCGCCAGCAGCTTGGAAGCCCAGGGATCTGGAAACACCATATATTTT
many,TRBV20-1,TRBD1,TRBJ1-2,CSARTQGANYGYTF,TGCAGTGCTAGAACACAGGGGGCTAACTATGGCTACACCTTC
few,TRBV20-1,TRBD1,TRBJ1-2,CSARDGRQGLWSGYTF,TGCAGTGCTAGAGATGGGCGACAGGGGTTATGGTCTGGCTACACCTTC
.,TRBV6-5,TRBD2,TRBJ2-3,CASRVSRGRTDTQYF,TGTGCCAGCAGAGTCTCGCGGGGGAGGACAGATACGCAGTATTTT
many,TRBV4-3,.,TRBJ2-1,CASSQDFYNEQFF,TGCGCCAGCAGCCAAGATTTCTACAATGAGCAGTTCTTC
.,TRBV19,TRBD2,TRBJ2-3,CATGLLAGGGTDTQYF,TGTGCCACCGGCCTGCTAGCGGGGGGCGGCACAGATACGCAGTATTTT
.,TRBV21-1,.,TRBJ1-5,CASTEAGSIDSPIYYNQPQHF,TGTGCCAGCACCGAGGCGGGTTCTATAGACAGCCCAATCTATTACAATCAGCCCCAGCATTTT
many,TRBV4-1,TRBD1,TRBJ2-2,CASSHPGQTNTGELFF,TGCGCCAGCAGCCACCCGGGACAGACGAACACCGGGGAGCTGTTTTTT
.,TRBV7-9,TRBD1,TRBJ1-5,CGCSAPGQNSNQPQHF,TGTGGCTGCAGTGCACCGGGACAGAATAGCAATCAGCCCCAGCATTTT
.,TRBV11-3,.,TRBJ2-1,CASSRLGGGLDNEQFF,TGTGCCAGCAGCCGTCTTGGGGGGGGGCTAGACAATGAGCAGTTCTTC
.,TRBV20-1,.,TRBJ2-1,CSARDIVLSSYNEQFF,TGCAGTGCTAGAGACATCGTTCTAAGCTCCTACAATGAGCAGTTCTTC
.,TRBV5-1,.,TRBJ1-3,CASSSASANSGNTIYF,TGCGCCAGCAGCTCGGCCAGTGCCAACTCTGGAAACACCATATATTTT
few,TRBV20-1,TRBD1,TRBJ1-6,CSARGAGGFSPLHF,TGCAGTGCTAGGGGGGCAGGGGGTTTTTCACCCCTCCACTTT
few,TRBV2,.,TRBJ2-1,CASSTRSSYNEQFF,TGTGCCAGCAGCACAAGGAGCTCCTACAATGAGCAGTTCTTC
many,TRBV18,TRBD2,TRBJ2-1,CASSPGGGNEQFF,TGTGCCAGCTCCCCTGGGGGGGGGAATGAGCAGTTCTTC
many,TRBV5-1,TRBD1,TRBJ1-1,CASSGTGGNTEAFF,TGCGCCAGCAGCGGGACAGGGGGGAACACTGAAGCTTTCTTT
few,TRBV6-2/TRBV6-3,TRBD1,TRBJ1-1,CASLRQGYTEAFF,TGTGCCAGCCTTAGACAGGGGTACACTGAAGCTTTCTTT
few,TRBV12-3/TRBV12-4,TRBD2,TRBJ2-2,CASRVAGGMAGELFF,TGTGCCAGCAGGGTAGCGGGGGGGATGGCCGGGGAGCTGTTTTTT
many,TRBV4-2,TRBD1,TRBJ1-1,CASSQGRGQGSAFF,TGTGCCAGCAGCCAGGGTAGAGGACAGGGCAGCGCTTTCTTT